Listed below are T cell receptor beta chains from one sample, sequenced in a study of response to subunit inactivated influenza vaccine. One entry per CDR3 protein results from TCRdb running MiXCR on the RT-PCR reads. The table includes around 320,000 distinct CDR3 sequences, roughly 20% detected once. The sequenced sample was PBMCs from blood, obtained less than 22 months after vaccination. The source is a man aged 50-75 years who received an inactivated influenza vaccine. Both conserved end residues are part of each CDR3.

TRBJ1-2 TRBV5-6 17 CASSLGQEGLLGYGYTF
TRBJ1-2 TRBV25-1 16 CASSEGWEKNNYGYTF
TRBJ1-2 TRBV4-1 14 CASSQEGVSYGYTF
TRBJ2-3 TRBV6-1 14 CASRAPFVGDTQYF
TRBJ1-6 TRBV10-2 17 CASSDPSRGSYNSPLHF
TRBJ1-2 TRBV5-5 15 CASSLAVRANYGYTF
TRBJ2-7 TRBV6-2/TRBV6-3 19 CASSSAYPSNRGFGYEQYF
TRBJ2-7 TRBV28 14 CASFNRDSAYEQYF
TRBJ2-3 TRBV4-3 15 CASSQDRFSRDTQYF
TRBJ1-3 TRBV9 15 CASSVTGLRGNTIYF
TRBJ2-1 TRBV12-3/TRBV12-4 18 CASGNWAGGLSAYNEQFF
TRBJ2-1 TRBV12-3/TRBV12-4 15 CASRRTSGRRDEQFF
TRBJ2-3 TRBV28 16 CASSPHQGSVTDTQYF
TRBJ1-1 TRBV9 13 CASSVGGNTETFF
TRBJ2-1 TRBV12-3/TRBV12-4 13 CASSFANSNEQFF
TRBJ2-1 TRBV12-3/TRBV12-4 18 CASSLAASGRASYNEQFF
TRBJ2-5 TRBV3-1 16 CASSSVRDVGQETQYF
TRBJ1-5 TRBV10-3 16 CAISESGQGYNQPQHF
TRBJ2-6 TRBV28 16 CASSFLGSSGANVLTF
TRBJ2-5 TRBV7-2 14 CASSLYPVQETQYF
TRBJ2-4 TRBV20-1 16 CSARGQGRGPKNIQYF
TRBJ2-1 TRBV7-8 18 CASSFSRPGLAPYNEQFF
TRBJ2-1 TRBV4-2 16 CASSRRTSGGVNEQFF
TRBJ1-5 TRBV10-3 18 CAMKLDRGTGRSNQPQHF
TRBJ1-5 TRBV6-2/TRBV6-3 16 CARGVPATYGNQPQHF
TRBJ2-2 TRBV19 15 CASSLQGGDTGELFF
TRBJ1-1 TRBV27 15 CASSLTGHANTEAFF
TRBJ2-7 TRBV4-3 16 CASSQGITGNSYEQYF
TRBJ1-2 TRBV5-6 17 CASSLRFNSWPNYGYTF
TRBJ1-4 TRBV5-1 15 CASSLLGATNEKLFF
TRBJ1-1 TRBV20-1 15 CSARVGGAGNTEAFF
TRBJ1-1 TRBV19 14 CASSILRVDTEAFF
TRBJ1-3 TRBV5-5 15 CASSIGPGGGNTIYF
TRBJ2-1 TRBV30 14 CACRRPSSYNEQFF
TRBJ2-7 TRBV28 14 CASSLPGTAYEQYF
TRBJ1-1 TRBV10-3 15 CAISEGTGVGSEAFF
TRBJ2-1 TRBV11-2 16 CASSLWIMAGDNEQFF
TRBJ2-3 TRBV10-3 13 CAIRVQGADTQYF
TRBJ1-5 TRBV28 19 CASSFWTLKTGGTGQPQHF
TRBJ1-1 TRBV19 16 CASRSTGTGGLTEAFF
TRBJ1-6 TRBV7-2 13 CASSLSPPAPLHF
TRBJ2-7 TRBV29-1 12 CSVHDGGYEQYF
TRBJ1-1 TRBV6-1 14 CASSTQGAFTEAFF
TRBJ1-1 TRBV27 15 CASSNRDRGLSEAFF
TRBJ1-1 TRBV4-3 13 CASSQEPGTEAFF
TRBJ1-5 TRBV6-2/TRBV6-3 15 CASSYSGTGYQPQHF
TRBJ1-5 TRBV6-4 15 CASSENLGGSLPQHF
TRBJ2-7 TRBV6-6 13 CASSYDLGYEQYF
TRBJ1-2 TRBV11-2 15 CASSASQGAGYGYTF